Presented here are 10 T cell receptor beta chains from one specimen sequenced in a study of cytotoxic CD8 clonotypes in ibrutinib-treated CLL. Produced via immunoSEQ multiplex PCR; TCRdb's table is partial and in-frame only. The sample carries 300,000 to 350,000 clones, about 80% recorded once. The input for sequencing was PBMCs, taken before ibrutinib treatment. These TCRs come from a human donor with chronic lymphocytic leukemia.

This clone has a single count. This chain connects TRBV5-1 to TRBJ2-1; 8 bases match TRBD2. The CDR3 runs 15 residues. Germline CDR1 and CDR2: SGHRS and YFSETQ. The trim removed 0 bases at V and 4 bases at J, leaving 3 bases unmatched. The CDR3 coding sequence is TGCGCCAGCAGCTTGGGGACTAGCAGTTACAATGAGCAGTTCTTC. Translation: CASSLGTSSYNEQFF.

The gene calls are TRBV11-2 and TRBJ2-3; 12 bases are a match to TRBD1. J gave up 5 bases and V 5 bases, and 8 bases lay outside the gene matches. The CDR3 sequence is 16 residues long. Germline V gives CDR1 SGHAT, CDR2 FQNNGV. CDR3 amino acids: CASSTRDRGQKDTQYF. Written as DNA, the CDR3 is TGTGCCAGCAGCACCCGGGACAGGGGGCAGAAAGATACGCAGTATTTT.

This chain connects TRBV6-1 to TRBJ2-1; D gene ambiguous. The V gene lost 4 bases and the J gene lost 9 bases, with 19 bases spanning the gap. This CDR3 spans 15 amino acids. The germline gives CDR1 MNHNS, CDR2 SASEGT. The CDR3 reads CASSAPPRMVGEQFF. In DNA form, the CDR3 reads TGTGCCAGCAGTGCCCCTCCTAGGATGGTCGGTGAGCAGTTCTTC.

The V call is TRBV25-1, the J call TRBJ1-2; no firm D call. Germline-derived CDR1 and CDR2 are MGHDK and SYGVNS. V lost 6 bases to trimming and J lost 5 bases, with 10 bases between them. The CDR3 is 12 residues long. In nucleotides, the CDR3 is TGTGCCAGCAGGGACGGACGATATGGCTACACCTTC. Translation: CASRDGRYGYTF.

The V call is TRBV5-1, the J call TRBJ1-2; no reliable D call. Germline CDR1 reads SGHRS; CDR2 reads YFSETQ. V lost 0 bases and J 4 bases, leaving 13 bases between the germline ends. This CDR3 region has 15 residues. The CDR3 sequence is CASSLAGSGVYGYTF. The DNA of the CDR3 is TGCGCCAGCAGCTTGGCGGGTTCAGGAGTCTATGGCTACACCTTC.

CDR3 coding DNA: TGTGCCAGCAGCCCCGTGGGACGGAGCTACGAGCAGTACTTC. Translating gives CASSPVGRSYEQYF. This chain connects TRBV16 to TRBJ2-7; possibly TRBD1 or TRBD2 for D (5 bases each). CDR3 length: 14 residues. Trimming pared 4 bases from V and 3 bases from J, leaving 13 bases between. CDR1 and CDR2 from the germline V gene are KGHSY and FQNENV.

CDR3 sequence: CASSLGQGANSFF. The CDR3 DNA follows: TGTGCCAGCAGTTTGGGGCAGGGGGCAAATAGTTTCTTC. The V gene is TRBV27, the J gene TRBJ2-1; 8 positions agree with TRBD1. The germline V gene has CDR1 MNHEY and CDR2 SMNVEV (reference sequence). The CDR3 sequence is 13 residues long. The V and J ends lost 3 bases and 16 bases, in that order; junction bases with no gene match: 11.

This clone was observed once. The chain combines TRBV25-1 with TRBJ2-7, with TRBD1 identical over 7 bases. This CDR3 contains 14 residues. The germline gives CDR1 MGHDK, CDR2 SYGVNS. V lost 1 base and J lost 5; bases outside the gene matches: 5. The DNA for the CDR3 is TGTGCCAGCAGTGAATGGGGACAGACCCACGAGCAGTACTTC. Residues: CASSEWGQTHEQYF.

The V and J genes are TRBV4-1 and TRBJ1-5; no clear D. CDR1 is MGHRA, CDR2 YSYEKL, per germline. The CDR3 covers 15 residues. V gave up 0 bases and J gave up 3 bases, with 9 bases separating them. The CDR3 region is CASSQDYPYNQPQHF. Here the CDR3 DNA reads TGCGCCAGCAGCCAAGATTACCCCTACAATCAGCCCCAGCATTTT.

The chain has TRBV6-1 and TRBJ1-2; TRBD1 matches at 8 bases. This CDR3 has 15 amino acids. Trimming took 7 bases from V and 7 from J; bases not matched to a gene: 14. The V gene's germline CDR1 is MNHNS and CDR2 SASEGT. The CDR3: CASNFLDRDLGGYTF. CDR3 sequence (DNA): TGTGCCAGCAACTTCCTGGACAGGGATCTTGGTGGCTACACCTTC.